One TCR beta chain is described in this entry. TCRdb's copy holds only in-frame clones and misses some; the assay was immunoSEQ multiplex PCR. The sample records approximately 60,000 clones, about 90% being singletons. This record comes from a study of T cell changes during pregnancy in multiple sclerosis. Germline-derived CDR1 and CDR2 are SGHNT and YENEEA. The CDR3 covers 15 residues. Trimming took 2 bases from V and 0 from J, leaving 11 bases between them. The J gene is TRBJ2-7, the V gene TRBV11-3; D might be TRBD2 (5 bases). This receptor was obtained from a female donor in good health, enrolled as a control in a pregnancy study. The specimen comprised peripheral blood, sampled in the second trimester of pregnancy. The CDR3 sequence is CASSLRYGISYEQYF. The CDR3 coding sequence is TGTGCCAGCAGCTTACGGTACGGGATCTCCTACGAGCAGTACTTC.